This T cell receptor (beta chain) was profiled in a study of blood T cell repertoires in COVID-19. In the study overall: The samples span acute and convalescent COVID-19 from the United States, Italy and Spain. Sources were T cells, B-cell-depleted T cells, or PBMCs; the material itself was cDNA or gDNA.

This CDR3 has 11 residues. From germline, CDR1 is LGHDT and CDR2 YNNKEL (reference sequence). V lost 1 base, J lost 12 bases, and 7 bases lay in between. Clones were sequenced by immunoSEQ multiplex PCR, and TCRdb holds only the in-frame ones, with some missing. Seen here are hundreds of thousands of clones, 65% to 90% observed once, and the top ten hold 13%. V is TRBV3-1 (or the pseudogene TRBV3-2) and J is TRBJ2-4; D is uncertain. The receptor comes from a human donor in a cohort sampled during active COVID-19. Input material: peripheral blood. For the CDR3, the DNA is TGTGCCAGCAGCCAAGCCTCTAATCAGTACTTC. Translated: CASSQASNQYF.